This is a list of T cell receptor beta chains from one sample in a study of CD8 T cells in ankylosing spondylitis. TCRdb re-analysed the 5' RACE reads in MiXCR, keeping a single row per CDR3 protein. The data contain around 140,000 distinct CDR3 sequences, approximately 10% of them singletons. Sequencing was carried out using blood, either unsorted or a sorted T cell fraction (not recorded which). The receptors were sampled from a female donor with ankylosing spondylitis or in good health (not recorded which). CDR3s leave out the opening cysteine and the closing phenylalanine or tryptophan. Each record gives: V gene, J gene, CDR3 protein.

TRBV2	TRBJ1-5	ASRAQISNQPQQ
TRBV27	TRBJ1-2	ASSPLGGANYGYT
TRBV27	TRBJ2-1	ASSLKTEYNEQF
TRBV6-2/TRBV6-3	TRBJ1-1	ASSYGNMNTEAF
TRBV5-1	TRBJ2-7	ASSLVQGETASPEQY
TRBV5-5	TRBJ2-1	ASSPPGLEAEQF
TRBV5-5	TRBJ1-1	ASNLHQGARTEAF
TRBV2	TRBJ1-1	ASGMGGRDEAF
TRBV7-9	TRBJ1-5	ASRASGGRGNQPQH
TRBV7-3	TRBJ2-3	ASSFPERGTDTQY